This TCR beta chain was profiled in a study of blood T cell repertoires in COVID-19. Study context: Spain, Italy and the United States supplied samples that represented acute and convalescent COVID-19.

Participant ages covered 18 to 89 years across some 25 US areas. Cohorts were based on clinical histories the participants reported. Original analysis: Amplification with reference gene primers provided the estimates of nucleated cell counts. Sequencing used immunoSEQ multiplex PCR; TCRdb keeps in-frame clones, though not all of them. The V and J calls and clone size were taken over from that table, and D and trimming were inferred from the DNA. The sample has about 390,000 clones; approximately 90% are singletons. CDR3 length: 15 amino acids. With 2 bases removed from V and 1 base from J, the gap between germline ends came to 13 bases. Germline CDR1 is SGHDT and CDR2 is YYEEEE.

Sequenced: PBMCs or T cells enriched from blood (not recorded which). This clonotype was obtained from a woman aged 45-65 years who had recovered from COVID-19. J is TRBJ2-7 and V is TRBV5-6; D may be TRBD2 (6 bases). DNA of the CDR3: TGTGCCAGCAGCTTCTGGGTGGGGAGGTCCTACGAGCAGTACTTC. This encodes CASSFWVGRSYEQYF.